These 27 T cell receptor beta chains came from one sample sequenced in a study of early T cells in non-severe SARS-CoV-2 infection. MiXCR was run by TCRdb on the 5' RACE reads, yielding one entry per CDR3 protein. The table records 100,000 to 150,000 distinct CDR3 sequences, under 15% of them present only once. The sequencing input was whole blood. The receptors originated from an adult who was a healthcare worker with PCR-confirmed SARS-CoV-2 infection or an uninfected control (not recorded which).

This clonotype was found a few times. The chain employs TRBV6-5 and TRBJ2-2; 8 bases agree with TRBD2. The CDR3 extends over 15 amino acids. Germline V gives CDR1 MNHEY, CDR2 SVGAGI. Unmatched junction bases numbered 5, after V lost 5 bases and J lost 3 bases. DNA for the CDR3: TGTGCCAGCAGTCGTAGCGGGGACGACACCGGGGAGCTGTTTTTT. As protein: CASSRSGDDTGELFF.

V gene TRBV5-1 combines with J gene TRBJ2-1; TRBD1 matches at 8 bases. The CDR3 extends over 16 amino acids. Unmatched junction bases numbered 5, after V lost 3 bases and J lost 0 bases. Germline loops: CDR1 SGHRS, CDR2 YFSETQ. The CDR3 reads CASSSAGTGSYNEQFF. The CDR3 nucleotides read TGCGCCAGCAGCTCAGCCGGGACAGGCTCCTACAATGAGCAGTTCTTC.

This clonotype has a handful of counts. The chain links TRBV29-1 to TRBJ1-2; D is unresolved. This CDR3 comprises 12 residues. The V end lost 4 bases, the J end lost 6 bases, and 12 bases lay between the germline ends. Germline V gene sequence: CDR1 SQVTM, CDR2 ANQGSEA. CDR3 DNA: TGCAGCGTTGTAACAGCCGTTAATGGCTACACCTTC. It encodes CSVVTAVNGYTF.

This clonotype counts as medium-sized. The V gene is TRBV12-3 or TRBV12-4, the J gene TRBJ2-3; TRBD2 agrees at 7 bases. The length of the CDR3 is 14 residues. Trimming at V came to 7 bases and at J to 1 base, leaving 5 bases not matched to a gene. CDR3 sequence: CASKSGGGTDTQYF. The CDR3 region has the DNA TGTGCCAGCAAAAGTGGGGGGGGCACAGATACGCAGTATTTT.

This CDR3 is CASSPGPSDGPQHF. The CDR3 coding sequence is TGTGCCAGCTCACCTGGTCCGTCTGATGGGCCCCAGCATTTT. The chain couples TRBV18 to TRBJ1-5; D call uncertain. Germline V gives CDR1 KGHSH, CDR2 LQKENI. Trimming left V 3 bases short and J 9 bases short, with 15 bases between. The CDR3 has 14 amino acids.

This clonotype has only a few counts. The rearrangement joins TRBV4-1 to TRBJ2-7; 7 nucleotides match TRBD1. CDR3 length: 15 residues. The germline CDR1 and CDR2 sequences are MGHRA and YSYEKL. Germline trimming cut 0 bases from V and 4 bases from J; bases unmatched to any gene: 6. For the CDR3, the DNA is TGCGCCAGCAGCCAAGATCCAAAGGGGGCTTACGAGCAGTACTTC. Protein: CASSQDPKGAYEQYF.

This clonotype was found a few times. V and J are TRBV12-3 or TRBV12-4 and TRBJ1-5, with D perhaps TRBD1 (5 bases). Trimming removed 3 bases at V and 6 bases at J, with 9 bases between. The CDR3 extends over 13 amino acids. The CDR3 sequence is CASSFTGTQPQHF. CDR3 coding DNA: TGTGCCAGCAGTTTTACAGGAACTCAGCCCCAGCATTTT.

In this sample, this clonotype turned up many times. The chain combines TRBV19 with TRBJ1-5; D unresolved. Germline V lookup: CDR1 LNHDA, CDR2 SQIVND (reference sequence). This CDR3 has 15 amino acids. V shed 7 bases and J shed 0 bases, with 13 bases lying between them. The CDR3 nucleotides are TGTGCCAGTACCTGGAGCTTATATAGCAATCAGCCCCAGCATTTT. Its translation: CASTWSLYSNQPQHF. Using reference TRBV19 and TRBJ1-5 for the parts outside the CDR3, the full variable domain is DGGITQSPKYLFRKEGQNVTLSCEQNLNHDAMYWYRQDPGQGLRLIYYSQIVNDFQKGDIAEGYSVSREKKESFPLTVTSAQKNPTAFYLCASTWSLYSNQPQHFGDGTRLSIL.

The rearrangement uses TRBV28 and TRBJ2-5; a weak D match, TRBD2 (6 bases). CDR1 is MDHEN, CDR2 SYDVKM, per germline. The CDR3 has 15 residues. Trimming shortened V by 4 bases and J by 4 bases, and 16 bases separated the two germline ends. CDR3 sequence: CASSSPPGVGETQYF. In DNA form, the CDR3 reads TGTGCCAGCAGTTCCCCCCCGGGAGTAGGAGAGACCCAGTACTTC. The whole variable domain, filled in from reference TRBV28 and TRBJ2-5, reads DVKVTQSSRYLVKRTGEKVFLECVQDMDHENMFWYRQDPGLGLRLIYFSYDVKMKEKGDIPEGYSVSREKKERFSLILESASTNQTSMYLCASSSPPGVGETQYFGPGTRLLVL.

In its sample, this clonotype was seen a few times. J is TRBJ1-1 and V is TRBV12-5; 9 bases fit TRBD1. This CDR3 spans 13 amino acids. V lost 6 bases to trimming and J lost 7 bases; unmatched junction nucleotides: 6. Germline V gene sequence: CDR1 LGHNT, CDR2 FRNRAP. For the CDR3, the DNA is TGTGCTAGTGGACCGGGACAGGGACTTGAAGCTTTCTTT. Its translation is CASGPGQGLEAFF.

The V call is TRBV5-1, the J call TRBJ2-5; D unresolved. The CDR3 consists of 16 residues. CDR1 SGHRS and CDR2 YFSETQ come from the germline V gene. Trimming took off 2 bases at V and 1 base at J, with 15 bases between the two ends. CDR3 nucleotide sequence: TGCGCCAGCAGCTTCGGTTCTGGGCGGCCCCAAGAGACCCAGTACTTC. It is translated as CASSFGSGRPQETQYF.

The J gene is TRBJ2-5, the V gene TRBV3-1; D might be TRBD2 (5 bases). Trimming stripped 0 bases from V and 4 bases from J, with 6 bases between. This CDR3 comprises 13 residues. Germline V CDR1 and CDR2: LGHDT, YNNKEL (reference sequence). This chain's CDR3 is CASSQDGGETQYF. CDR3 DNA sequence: TGTGCCAGCAGCCAAGATGGAGGAGAGACCCAGTACTTC.

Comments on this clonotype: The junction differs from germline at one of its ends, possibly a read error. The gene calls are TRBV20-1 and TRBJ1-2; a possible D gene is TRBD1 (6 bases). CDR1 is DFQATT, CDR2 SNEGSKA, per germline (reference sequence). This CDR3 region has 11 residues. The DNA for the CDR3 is TGCAGTGCTTCAGGGGACTATGGCTTCACCTTC. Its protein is CSASGDYGFTF.

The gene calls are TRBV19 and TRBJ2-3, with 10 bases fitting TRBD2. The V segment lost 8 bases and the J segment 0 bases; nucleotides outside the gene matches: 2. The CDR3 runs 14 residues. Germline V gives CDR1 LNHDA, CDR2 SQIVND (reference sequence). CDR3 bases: TGTGCCAGTGGTAGCGGGGGGAGCACAGATACGCAGTATTTT. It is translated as CASGSGGSTDTQYF.

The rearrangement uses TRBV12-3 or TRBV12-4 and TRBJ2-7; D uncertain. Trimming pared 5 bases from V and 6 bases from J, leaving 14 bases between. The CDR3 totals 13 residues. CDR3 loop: CASSPSPIREQYF. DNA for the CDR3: TGTGCCAGCAGTCCCAGTCCCATACGCGAGCAGTACTTC.

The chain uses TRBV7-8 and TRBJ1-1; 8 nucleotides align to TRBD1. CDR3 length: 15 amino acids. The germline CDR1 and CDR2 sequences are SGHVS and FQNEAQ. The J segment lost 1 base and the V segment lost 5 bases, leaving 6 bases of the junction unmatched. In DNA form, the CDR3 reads TGTGCCAGCAGCCTATTAGGACAGGGGAACACTGAAGCTTTCTTT. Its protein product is CASSLLGQGNTEAFF.

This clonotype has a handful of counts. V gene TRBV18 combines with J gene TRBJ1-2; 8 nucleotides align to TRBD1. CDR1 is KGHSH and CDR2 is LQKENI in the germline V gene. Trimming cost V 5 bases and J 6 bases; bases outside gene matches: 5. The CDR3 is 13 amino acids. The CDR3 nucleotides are TGTGCCAGCTCAACGGACAGGGCGGATGGCTACACCTTC. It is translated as CASSTDRADGYTF.

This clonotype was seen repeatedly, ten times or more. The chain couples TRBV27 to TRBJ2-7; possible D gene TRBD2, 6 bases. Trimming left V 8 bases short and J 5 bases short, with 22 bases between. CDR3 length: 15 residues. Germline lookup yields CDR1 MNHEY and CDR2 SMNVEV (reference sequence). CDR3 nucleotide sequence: TGTGCCAGCCGCGCCCTGGGGGACTTCGTGGACGAGCAGTACTTC. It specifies CASRALGDFVDEQYF.

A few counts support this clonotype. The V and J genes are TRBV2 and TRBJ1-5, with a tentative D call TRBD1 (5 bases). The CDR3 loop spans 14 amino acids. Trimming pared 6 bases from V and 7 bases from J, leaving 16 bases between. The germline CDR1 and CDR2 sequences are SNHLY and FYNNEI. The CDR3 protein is CASRATWGDQPQHF. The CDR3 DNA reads TGTGCCAGCAGAGCGACCTGGGGGGACCAGCCCCAGCATTTT.

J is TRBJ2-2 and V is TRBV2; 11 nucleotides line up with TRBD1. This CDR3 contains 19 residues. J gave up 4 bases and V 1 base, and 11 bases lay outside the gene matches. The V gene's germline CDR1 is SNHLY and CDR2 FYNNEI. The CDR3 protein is CASSEGTGGASRVTGELFF. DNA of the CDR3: TGTGCCAGCAGTGAAGGGACAGGGGGCGCTTCCCGAGTCACCGGGGAGCTGTTTTTT.

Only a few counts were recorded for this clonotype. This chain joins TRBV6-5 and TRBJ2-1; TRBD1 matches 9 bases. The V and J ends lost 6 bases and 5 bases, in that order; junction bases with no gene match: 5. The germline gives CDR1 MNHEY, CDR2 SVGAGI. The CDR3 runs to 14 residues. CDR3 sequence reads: CASSRGQGNNEQFF. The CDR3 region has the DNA TGTGCCAGCAGCAGGGGACAGGGCAACAATGAGCAGTTCTTC.

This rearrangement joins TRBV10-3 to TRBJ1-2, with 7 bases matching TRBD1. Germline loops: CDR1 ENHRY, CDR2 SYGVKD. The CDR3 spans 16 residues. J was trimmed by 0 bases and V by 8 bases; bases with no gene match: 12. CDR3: CAIATGTANSNYGYTF. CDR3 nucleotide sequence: TGTGCCATCGCAACCGGGACAGCGAATTCTAACTATGGCTACACCTTC.

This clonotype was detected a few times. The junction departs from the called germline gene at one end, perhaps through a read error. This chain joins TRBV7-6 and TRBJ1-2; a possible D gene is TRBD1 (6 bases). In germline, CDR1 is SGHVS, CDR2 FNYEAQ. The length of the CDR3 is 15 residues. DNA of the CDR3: TGCGCCAGCAGCTTAAGCCGCGAAGGGGGATACGGCTACACCTTC. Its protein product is CASSLSREGGYGYTF. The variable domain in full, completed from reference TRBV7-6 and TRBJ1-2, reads GAGVSQSPRYKVTKRGQDVALRCDPISGHVSLYWYRQALGQGPEFLTYFNYEAQQDKSGLPNDRFSAERPEGSISTLTIQRTEQRDSAMYRCASSLSREGGYGYTFGSGTRLTVV.

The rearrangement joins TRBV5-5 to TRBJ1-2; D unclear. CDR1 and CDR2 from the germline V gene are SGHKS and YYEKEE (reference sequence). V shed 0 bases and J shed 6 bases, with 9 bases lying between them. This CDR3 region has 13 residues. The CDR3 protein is CASSLVPGHGYTF. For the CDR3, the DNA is TGTGCCAGCAGCTTGGTCCCGGGCCATGGCTACACCTTC.

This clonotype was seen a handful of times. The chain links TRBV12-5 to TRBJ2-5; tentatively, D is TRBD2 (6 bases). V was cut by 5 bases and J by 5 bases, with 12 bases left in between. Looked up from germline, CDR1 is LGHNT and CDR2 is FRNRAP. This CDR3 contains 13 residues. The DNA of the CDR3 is TGTGCTAGTGGTCCGGGGGTTTGGGAGACCCAGTACTTC. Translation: CASGPGVWETQYF.

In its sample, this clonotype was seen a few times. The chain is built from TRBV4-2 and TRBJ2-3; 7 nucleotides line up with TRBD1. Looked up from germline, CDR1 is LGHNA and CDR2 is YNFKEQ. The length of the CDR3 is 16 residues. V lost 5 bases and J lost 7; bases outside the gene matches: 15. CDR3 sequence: CASSEGTATHKHTQYF. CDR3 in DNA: TGTGCCAGCAGCGAAGGGACAGCTACACATAAGCATACGCAGTATTTT.

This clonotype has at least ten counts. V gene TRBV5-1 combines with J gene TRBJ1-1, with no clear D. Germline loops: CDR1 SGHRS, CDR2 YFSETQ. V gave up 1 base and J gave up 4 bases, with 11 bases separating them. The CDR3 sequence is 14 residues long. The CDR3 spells CASSLKGRATEAFF. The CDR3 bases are TGCGCCAGCAGCTTGAAGGGTCGGGCCACTGAAGCTTTCTTT.